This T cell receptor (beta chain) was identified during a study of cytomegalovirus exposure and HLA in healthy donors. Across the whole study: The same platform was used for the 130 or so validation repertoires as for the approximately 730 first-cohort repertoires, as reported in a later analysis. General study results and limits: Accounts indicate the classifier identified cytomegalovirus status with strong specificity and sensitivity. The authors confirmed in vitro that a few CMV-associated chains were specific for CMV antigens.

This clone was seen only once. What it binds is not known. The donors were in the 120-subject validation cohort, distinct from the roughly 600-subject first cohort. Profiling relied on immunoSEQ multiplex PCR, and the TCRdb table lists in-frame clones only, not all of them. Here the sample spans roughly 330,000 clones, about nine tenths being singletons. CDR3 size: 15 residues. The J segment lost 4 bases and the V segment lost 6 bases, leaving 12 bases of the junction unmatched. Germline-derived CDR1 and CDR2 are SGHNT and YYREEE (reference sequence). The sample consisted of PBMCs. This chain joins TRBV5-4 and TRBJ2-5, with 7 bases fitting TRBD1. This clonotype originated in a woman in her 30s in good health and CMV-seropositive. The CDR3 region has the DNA TGTGCCAGCACCCAAGGCACAGGGGCGAGAGAGACCCAGTACTTC. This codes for CASTQGTGARETQYF.